Each of the 5 T cell receptor beta chains below was sequenced from the same sample in a study of CD8 T cells in Susac syndrome. Reverse transcription of roughly 0.45 to 1 ug RNA used random hexamers. TCRdb re-called the immunoSEQ multiplex PCR reads through MiXCR, storing one row per CDR3 protein. The sample includes around 130,000 distinct CDR3 sequences, around 94% seen only once; the top ten take just over 0.095%. The sample consisted of CD4+ T cells from PBMCs. The origin of the receptors is a human donor in good health.

This chain uses TRBV30 with TRBJ2-7; D is unclear. CDR1 is GTSNPN, CDR2 SVGIG, per germline (reference sequence). The CDR3 contains 12 residues. With 0 bases removed from V and 1 base from J, the gap between germline ends came to 4 bases. The CDR3: CAWSVQSYEQYF. CDR3 nucleotides: TGTGCCTGGAGTGTACAATCCTACGAGCAGTACTTC.

The chain uses TRBV28 and TRBJ2-2; 15 bases align to TRBD2. CDR3 size: 17 residues. V gave up 0 bases and J gave up 6 bases; unmatched junction bases: 2. Germline V lookup: CDR1 MDHEN, CDR2 SYDVKM. The CDR3 nucleotides are TGTGCCAGCAGTTTATGGGGACTAGCGGGAGGCCCCGGGGAGCTGTTTTTT. It is translated as CASSLWGLAGGPGELFF.

This rearrangement joins TRBV6-2 or TRBV6-3 to TRBJ2-2; 9 bases are shared with TRBD2. After removal of 6 bases from V and 10 bases from J, the junction contained 12 bases not matched to a gene. Germline CDR1 MNHEY, CDR2 SVGEGT. This CDR3 contains 15 residues. The CDR3 region is CASSSTSGPLEELFF. In nucleotides, the CDR3 is TGTGCCAGCAGCAGTACTAGCGGGCCCCTCGAGGAGCTGTTTTTT.

The chain uses TRBV9 and TRBJ1-1, with TRBD1 identical over 8 bases. V was clipped by 0 bases and J by 1 base; unmatched bases: 2. Germline assignment: CDR1 SGDLS and CDR2 YYNGEE. The CDR3 length is 15 residues. The CDR3 spells CASSVDGTGNTEAFF. Here the CDR3 DNA reads TGTGCCAGCAGCGTAGACGGGACAGGGAACACTGAAGCTTTCTTT.

The chain carries TRBV3-1 and TRBJ2-5; 7 bases agree with TRBD2. CDR1 is LGHDT, CDR2 YNNKEL, per germline (reference sequence). This CDR3 comprises 14 residues. With 1 base clipped from V and 5 bases from J, the junction kept 4 bases outside the gene matches. This CDR3 reads CASSQGRGGETQYF. The CDR3 bases are TGTGCCAGCAGCCAAGGGAGGGGAGGGGAGACCCAGTACTTC.